This TCR beta chain was sequenced in a study of blood T cell repertoires in COVID-19. Study information: Acute-phase and convalescent COVID-19 samples originated in the United States, Italy and Spain. PBMCs, B-cell-depleted T cells, or T cells were the source of the cDNA or gDNA that made up the material.

As originally analysed: Amplifying reference gene primers gave estimates of nucleated cell counts. Profiling relied on immunoSEQ multiplex PCR, and the TCRdb table lists in-frame clones only, not all of them. D and trimming were read from the DNA, whereas the V and J calls and clone size are those reported in that table. The sample holds more than 200,000 clones, about nine tenths seen once. Germline lookup yields CDR1 MNHEY and CDR2 SMNVEV (reference sequence). The V end lost 2 bases, the J end lost 1 base, and 5 bases lay between the germline ends. The CDR3 is 13 amino acids. Note on this clone: Other DNA sequences in the same sample also yield this CDR3.

Sequences were obtained from peripheral blood. The chain has TRBV27 and TRBJ1-1; D gene unclear. This TCR was recovered from a man in his fifties or sixties with COVID-19, enrolled during active disease. For the CDR3, the DNA is TGTGCCAGCAGTTTACGGGGGAACACTGAAGCTTTCTTT. Translated: CASSLRGNTEAFF.